This TCR beta chain was recovered during a study of blood T cell repertoires in COVID-19. Whole-study context: Sources were T cells, B-cell-depleted T cells, or PBMCs; the material itself was cDNA or gDNA.

Authors' data handling: Amplification of reference gene primers provided the estimated nucleated cell counts. Sequencing used immunoSEQ multiplex PCR; TCRdb keeps in-frame clones, though not all of them. V, J and clone size reflect that table, while D and trimming were determined from the DNA. The repertoire holds approximately 190,000 clones, with around four fifths as singletons. V shed 4 bases and J 9 bases; nucleotides not matched to a gene: 6. The CDR3 totals 15 residues. Germline loops: CDR1 SGHRS, CDR2 YFSETQ. The sample holds one count of this clone. The V gene is TRBV5-1, the J gene TRBJ1-6; 11 nucleotides align to TRBD1. The sequence was collected from a human donor in a cohort sampled during active COVID-19. Sequenced input: peripheral blood. CDR3 in amino acids: CASSPGTGGSSPLHF. The CDR3, as DNA: TGCGCCAGCAGCCCCGGGACAGGGGGTAGTTCACCCCTCCACTTT.